A single T cell receptor (beta chain) is shown here with its context. This sample was taken from a study of shared clonotypes between healthy human individuals. This table comes from immunoSEQ multiplex PCR, and its TCRdb copy is limited to in-frame clones, with some not included. The profile covers under 600,000 clones, with approximately 97% appearing a single time and 0.057% taken by the ten largest. J gave up 1 base and V 2 bases, and 3 bases lay outside the gene matches. Per germline, CDR1 MDHEN and CDR2 SYDVKM. CDR3 length: 15 amino acids. Into CD45RA+ naive and CD45RA-negative memory subsets, the CD4+ cells were split.

V is TRBV28 and J is TRBJ2-7; 9 bases are shared with TRBD1. The specimen was naive CD4+ T cells sorted from blood. Regarding subset: CD45RA+ positively selected. This clonotype was obtained from a woman in her thirties in good health. This CDR3 reads CASSLGGQGSYEQYF. The CDR3 nucleotides are TGTGCCAGCAGTTTAGGGGGACAGGGATCCTACGAGCAGTACTTC.